This TCR beta chain emerged from a study of T cells in Graves' hyperthyroidism and ophthalmopathy. Study outcomes and limitations: A model of 13 V-J features distinguished ophthalmopathy from stable hyperthyroidism.

CDR3 length: 11 amino acids. Between the trimmed V and J ends, which lost 7 bases and 3 bases, there was a span of 3 bases. In its sample, this clonotype was seen many times. As yet, its antigen is unknown. Amplification of TCR beta CDR3 regions was performed using RNA transcripts as template. First-round RT-PCR of the TCR CDR3 relied on the HTBI primer set. MiXCR, run by TCRdb on the multiplex PCR reads, gives a single entry per CDR3 protein. The repertoire holds roughly 510,000 distinct CDR3 sequences, with more than 20% as singletons. The sample comprised blood. This sequence originates from a man between 18 and 35 years old with Graves' hyperthyroidism. J is TRBJ2-2 and V is TRBV12-3 or TRBV12-4; D call uncertain. The CDR3 is CASIDTGELFF. CDR3 coding DNA: TGTGCCAGCATCGACACCGGGGAGCTGTTTTTT.